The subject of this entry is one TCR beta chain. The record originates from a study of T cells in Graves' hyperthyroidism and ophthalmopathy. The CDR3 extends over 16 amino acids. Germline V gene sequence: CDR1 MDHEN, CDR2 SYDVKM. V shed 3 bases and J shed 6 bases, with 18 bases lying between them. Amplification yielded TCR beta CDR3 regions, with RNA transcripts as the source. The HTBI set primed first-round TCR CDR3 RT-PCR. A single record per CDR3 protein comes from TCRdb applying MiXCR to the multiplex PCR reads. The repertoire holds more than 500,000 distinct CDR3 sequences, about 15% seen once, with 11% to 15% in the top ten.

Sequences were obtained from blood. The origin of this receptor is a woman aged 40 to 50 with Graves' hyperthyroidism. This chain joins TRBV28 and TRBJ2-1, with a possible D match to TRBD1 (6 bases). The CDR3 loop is CASSFNTLGTSNEQFF. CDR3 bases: TGTGCCAGCAGTTTCAATACACTAGGGACAAGCAATGAGCAGTTCTTC.